The 19 T cell receptor beta chains presented below share a single source sample, sequenced in a study of CD8+ T cells in alopecia areata. RNA, once extracted, was reverse transcribed into cDNA for use as the sequencing template. The assay was immunoSEQ multiplex PCR, and TCRdb's table has in-frame clones only and misses some. The table shows under 250,000 clones, with 56% occurring only once. The sample taken for sequencing was CD8+ T cells sorted from blood. The receptors shown here come from a human donor in good health.

This sequence joins TRBV6-1 and TRBJ2-3, with D unresolved. Germline assignment: CDR1 MNHNS and CDR2 SASEGT. Between the trimmed V and J ends, which lost 6 bases and 4 bases, there was a span of 5 bases. The CDR3 consists of 11 residues. The CDR3 protein is CASSTADTQYF. Here the CDR3 DNA reads TGTGCCAGCAGCACAGCAGATACGCAGTATTTT.

The J gene is TRBJ2-6, the V gene TRBV27, with D possibly TRBD2 on 6 matching bases. V was trimmed by 4 bases and J by 0 bases, leaving 7 bases between them. Per the germline V gene, CDR1 is MNHEY and CDR2 is SMNVEV (reference sequence). CDR3 length equals 15 residues. In DNA, the CDR3 is TGTGCCAGCAGTTGGCGGGACTCTGGGGCCAACGTCCTGACTTTC. This gives the protein CASSWRDSGANVLTF.

This sequence joins TRBV6-5 and TRBJ1-5; D is possibly TRBD1 (6 bases). The CDR3 is made up of 14 amino acids. The germline V and J ends were trimmed by 0 bases and 7 bases, with 10 bases remaining between them. The germline V gene has CDR1 MNHEY and CDR2 SVGAGI. The CDR3, as DNA: TGTGCCAGCAGTTACTCGACCGGGGGCCAGCCCCAGCATTTT. Encoded protein: CASSYSTGGQPQHF.

This chain joins TRBV30 and TRBJ2-6; no clear D. This CDR3 is built from 14 residues. V was cut by 5 bases and J by 4 bases, with 12 bases left in between. Looked up from germline, CDR1 is GTSNPN and CDR2 is SVGIG (reference sequence). The CDR3 bases are TGTGCCTGGGAGACCCTCCCGGGGGCCAACGTCCTGACTTTC. It encodes CAWETLPGANVLTF.

CDR3 amino acids: CASISSYNSPLHF. Written as DNA, the CDR3 is TGTGCCAGTATAAGCTCCTATAATTCACCCCTCCACTTT. The V call is TRBV19, the J call TRBJ1-6; no reliable D call. With 7 bases removed from V and 0 bases from J, the gap between germline ends came to 4 bases. Per the germline V gene, CDR1 is LNHDA and CDR2 is SQIVND (reference sequence). This CDR3 has 13 amino acids.

The chain links TRBV25-1 to TRBJ1-1, with 9 positions matching TRBD1. Looked up from germline, CDR1 is MGHDK and CDR2 is SYGVNS. The CDR3 totals 14 residues. The ends lost 4 bases at V and 3 bases at J; junction bases unmatched: 3. The CDR3 DNA sequence: TGTGCCAGCAGTGGACAGGGGGGGGACACTGAAGCTTTCTTT. Protein sequence: CASSGQGGDTEAFF.

The chain carries TRBV29-1 and TRBJ2-1, with 11 bases identical to TRBD2. This CDR3 has 15 amino acids. Germline CDR1 and CDR2: SQVTM and ANQGSEA. Trimming cost V 6 bases and J 3 bases; bases outside gene matches: 7. This CDR3 is CSVSPGTSGYNEQFF. Here the CDR3 DNA reads TGCAGCGTCAGTCCCGGGACTAGCGGCTACAATGAGCAGTTCTTC.

CDR3 DNA sequence: TGCAGCGTGGTGGGACAGGGGACGAACACCGGGGAGCTGTTTTTT. Amino acid sequence: CSVVGQGTNTGELFF. The V gene is TRBV29-1, the J gene TRBJ2-2, with TRBD1 identical over 10 bases. The CDR3 is made up of 15 amino acids. Trimming cost V 6 bases and J 0 bases; bases outside gene matches: 4. Per germline, CDR1 SQVTM and CDR2 ANQGSEA.

This sequence joins TRBV4-1 and TRBJ2-7; D is unresolved. The germline V gene encodes CDR1 MGHRA and CDR2 YSYEKL. The CDR3 is 15 amino acids. Trimming took 0 bases from V and 0 from J, leaving 9 bases between them. CDR3 sequence (DNA): TGCGCCAGCAGCCAAGATCCCGCAGTCTCCTACGAGCAGTACTTC. It specifies CASSQDPAVSYEQYF.

The CDR3 reads CASSLERLGNKGTQYF. The DNA for the CDR3 is TGTGCCAGCAGCTTAGAGAGACTCGGGAATAAGGGGACCCAGTACTTC. The chain employs TRBV7-8 and TRBJ2-5; D is possibly TRBD2 (5 bases). V was shortened by 1 base and J by 7 bases, with 19 bases between the two germline ends. The CDR3 length is 16 residues. Germline-derived CDR1 and CDR2 are SGHVS and FQNEAQ.

J is TRBJ1-2 and V is TRBV9, with TRBD1 as a possible D gene (5 bases). Germline CDR1 is SGDLS and CDR2 is YYNGEE. V lost 4 bases to trimming and J lost 4 bases, with 17 bases between them. This CDR3 contains 15 residues. The chain's CDR3 is CASSPEKTAPYGYTF. Here the CDR3 DNA reads TGTGCCAGCAGCCCAGAGAAGACAGCGCCCTATGGCTACACCTTC.

This chain uses TRBV25-1 with TRBJ2-7; no reliable D call. With 2 bases removed from V and 0 bases from J, the gap between germline ends came to 8 bases. The CDR3 is 14 residues long. CDR1 is MGHDK and CDR2 is SYGVNS in the germline V gene. CDR3: CASSEPYSSYEQYF. In DNA form, the CDR3 reads TGTGCCAGCAGTGAACCCTACAGCTCCTACGAGCAGTACTTC.

The rearrangement uses TRBV2 and TRBJ2-1; 8 bases agree with TRBD2. Germline V gene sequence: CDR1 SNHLY, CDR2 FYNNEI. The V and J ends lost 4 bases and 8 bases, in that order; junction bases with no gene match: 10. The CDR3 totals 15 residues. The CDR3 DNA is TGTGCCAGCAGTGGCCTTCGGGGGGGGCCCGATGAGCAGTTCTTC. Translating gives CASSGLRGGPDEQFF.

The rearrangement joins TRBV4-2 to TRBJ2-7, with D uncertain. Germline loops: CDR1 LGHNA, CDR2 YNFKEQ. Trimming pared 0 bases from V and 2 bases from J, leaving 11 bases between. The CDR3 is 15 amino acids. CDR3 bases: TGTGCCAGCAGCCAAGATGCCAGTGATACCTACGAGCAGTACTTC. It specifies CASSQDASDTYEQYF.

The V gene is TRBV29-1, the J gene TRBJ2-5; 7 bases are a match to TRBD1. J lost 1 base, V lost 7 bases, and 9 bases had no gene match. The CDR3 has 14 amino acids. Germline V lookup: CDR1 SQVTM, CDR2 ANQGSEA. The CDR3 sequence: CSAFSRDSQETQYF. The CDR3 region has the DNA TGCAGCGCCTTTTCCCGGGACAGCCAAGAGACCCAGTACTTC. The full variable domain, its missing parts supplied by reference TRBV29-1 and TRBJ2-5, is SAVISQKPSRDICQRGTSLTIQCQVDSQVTMMFWYRQQPGQSLTLIATANQGSEATYESGFVIDKFPISRPNLTFSTLTVSNMSPEDSSIYLCSAFSRDSQETQYFGPGTRLLVL.

The chain links TRBV7-2 to TRBJ1-2; a weak D match, TRBD1 (5 bases). This CDR3 region has 15 residues. CDR1 is SGHTA and CDR2 is FQGNSA in the germline V gene. The germline V and J ends were trimmed by 2 bases and 4 bases, with 14 bases remaining between them. CDR3 sequence: CASSLSRALPYGYTF. The CDR3 DNA follows: TGTGCCAGCAGCTTATCCAGGGCGCTTCCCTATGGCTACACCTTC.

V gene TRBV7-9 combines with J gene TRBJ2-7; no clear D gene. Germline lookup yields CDR1 SEHNR and CDR2 FQNEAQ (reference sequence). V lost 2 bases, J lost 7 bases, and 9 bases lay in between. The CDR3 sequence is 12 residues long. CDR3 loop: CASSLIRGEQYF. The CDR3 region has the DNA TGTGCCAGCAGCTTAATTCGTGGGGAGCAGTACTTC.

The genes are TRBV29-1 and TRBJ2-3, with 7 bases matching TRBD2. J was trimmed by 1 base and V by 3 bases; bases with no gene match: 1. The CDR3 is made up of 13 amino acids. Germline values: CDR1 SQVTM, CDR2 ANQGSEA. Written as DNA, the CDR3 is TGCAGCGTTGATGGGGGGGGCACAGATACGCAGTATTTT. The encoded protein is CSVDGGGTDTQYF.

The genes are TRBV27 and TRBJ1-2; no definite D call. Germline V gives CDR1 MNHEY, CDR2 SMNVEV (reference sequence). Trimming removed 4 bases from V and 4 bases from J, with 10 bases in between. This CDR3 spans 13 amino acids. The CDR3 reads CASSSAPGYGYTF. The CDR3 DNA sequence: TGTGCCAGCAGTTCGGCCCCTGGCTATGGCTACACCTTC.